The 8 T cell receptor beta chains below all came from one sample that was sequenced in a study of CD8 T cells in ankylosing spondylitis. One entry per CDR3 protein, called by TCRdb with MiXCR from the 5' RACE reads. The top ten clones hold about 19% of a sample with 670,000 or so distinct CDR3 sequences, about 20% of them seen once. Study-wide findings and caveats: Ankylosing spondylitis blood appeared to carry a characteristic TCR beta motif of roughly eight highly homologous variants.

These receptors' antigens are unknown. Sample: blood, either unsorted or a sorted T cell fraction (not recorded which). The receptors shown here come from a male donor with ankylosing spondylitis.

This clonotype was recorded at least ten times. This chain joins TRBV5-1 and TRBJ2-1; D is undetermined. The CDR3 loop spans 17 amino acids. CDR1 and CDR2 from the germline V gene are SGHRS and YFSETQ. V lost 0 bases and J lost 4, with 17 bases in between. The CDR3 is CASSLDLHPSGYNEQFF. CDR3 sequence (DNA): TGCGCCAGCAGCTTGGACCTGCACCCTTCTGGTTACAATGAGCAGTTCTTC.

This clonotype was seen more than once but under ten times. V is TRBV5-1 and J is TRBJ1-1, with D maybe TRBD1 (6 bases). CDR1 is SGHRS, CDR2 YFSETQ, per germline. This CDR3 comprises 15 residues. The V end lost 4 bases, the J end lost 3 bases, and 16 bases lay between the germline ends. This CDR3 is CASSPWGGLDTEAFF. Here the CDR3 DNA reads TGCGCCAGCAGCCCATGGGGGGGCTTGGACACTGAAGCTTTCTTT.

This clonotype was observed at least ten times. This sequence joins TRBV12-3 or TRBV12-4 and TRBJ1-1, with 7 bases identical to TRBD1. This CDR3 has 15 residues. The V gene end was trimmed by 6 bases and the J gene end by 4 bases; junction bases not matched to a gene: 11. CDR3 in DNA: TGTGCCAGCAGCCCGGGACAGAGGTTGGGCACTGAAGCTTTCTTT. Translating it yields CASSPGQRLGTEAFF.

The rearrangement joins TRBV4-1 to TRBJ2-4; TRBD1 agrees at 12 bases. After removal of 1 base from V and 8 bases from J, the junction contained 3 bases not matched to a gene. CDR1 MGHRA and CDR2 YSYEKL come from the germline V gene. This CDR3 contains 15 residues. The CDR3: CASSQGDRGRDIQYF. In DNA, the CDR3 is TGCGCCAGCAGCCAAGGGGACAGGGGGCGAGACATTCAGTACTTC.

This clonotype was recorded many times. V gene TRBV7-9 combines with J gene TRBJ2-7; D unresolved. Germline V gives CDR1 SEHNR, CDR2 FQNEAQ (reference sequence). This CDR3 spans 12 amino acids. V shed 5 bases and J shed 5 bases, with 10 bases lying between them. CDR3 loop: CASSPSGDEQYF. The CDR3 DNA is TGTGCCAGCAGCCCCTCAGGTGACGAGCAGTACTTC.

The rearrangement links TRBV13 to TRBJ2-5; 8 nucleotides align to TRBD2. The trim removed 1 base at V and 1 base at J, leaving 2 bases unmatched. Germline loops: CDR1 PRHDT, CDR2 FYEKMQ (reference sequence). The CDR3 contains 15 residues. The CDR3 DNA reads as TGTGCCAGCAGCTTAGACGGGGGGGCCCAAGAGACCCAGTACTTC. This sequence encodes CASSLDGGAQETQYF. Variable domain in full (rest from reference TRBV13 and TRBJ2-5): AAGVIQSPRHLIKEKRETATLKCYPIPRHDTVYWYQQGPGQDPQFLISFYEKMQSDKGSIPDRFSAQQFSDYHSELNMSSLELGDSALYFCASSLDGGAQETQYFGPGTRLLVL.

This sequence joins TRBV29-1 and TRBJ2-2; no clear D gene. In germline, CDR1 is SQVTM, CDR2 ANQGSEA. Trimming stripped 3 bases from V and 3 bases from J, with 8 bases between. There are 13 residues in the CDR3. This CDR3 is CSVEGPDTGELFF. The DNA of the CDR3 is TGCAGCGTTGAGGGCCCTGACACCGGGGAGCTGTTTTTT.

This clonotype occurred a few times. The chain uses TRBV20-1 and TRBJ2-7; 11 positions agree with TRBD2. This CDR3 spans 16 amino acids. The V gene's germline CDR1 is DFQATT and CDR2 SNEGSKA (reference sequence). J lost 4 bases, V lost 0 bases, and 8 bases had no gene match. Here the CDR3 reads CSARDESRTSGYEQYF. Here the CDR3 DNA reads TGCAGTGCTAGAGATGAGAGTCGGACTAGCGGGTACGAGCAGTACTTC.